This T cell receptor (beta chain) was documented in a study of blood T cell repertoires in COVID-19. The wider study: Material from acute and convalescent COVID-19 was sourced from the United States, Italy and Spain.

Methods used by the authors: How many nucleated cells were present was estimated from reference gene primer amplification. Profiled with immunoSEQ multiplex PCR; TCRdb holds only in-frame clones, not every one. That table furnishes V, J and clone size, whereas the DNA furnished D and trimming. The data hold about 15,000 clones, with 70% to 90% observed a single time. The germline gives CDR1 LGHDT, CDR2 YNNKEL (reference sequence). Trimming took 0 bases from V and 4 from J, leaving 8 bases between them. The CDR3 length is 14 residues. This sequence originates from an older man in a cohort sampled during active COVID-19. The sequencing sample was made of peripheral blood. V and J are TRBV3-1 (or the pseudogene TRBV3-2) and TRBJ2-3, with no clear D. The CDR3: CASSQDPGSDTQYF. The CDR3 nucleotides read TGTGCCAGCAGCCAAGATCCAGGTTCAGATACGCAGTATTTT.